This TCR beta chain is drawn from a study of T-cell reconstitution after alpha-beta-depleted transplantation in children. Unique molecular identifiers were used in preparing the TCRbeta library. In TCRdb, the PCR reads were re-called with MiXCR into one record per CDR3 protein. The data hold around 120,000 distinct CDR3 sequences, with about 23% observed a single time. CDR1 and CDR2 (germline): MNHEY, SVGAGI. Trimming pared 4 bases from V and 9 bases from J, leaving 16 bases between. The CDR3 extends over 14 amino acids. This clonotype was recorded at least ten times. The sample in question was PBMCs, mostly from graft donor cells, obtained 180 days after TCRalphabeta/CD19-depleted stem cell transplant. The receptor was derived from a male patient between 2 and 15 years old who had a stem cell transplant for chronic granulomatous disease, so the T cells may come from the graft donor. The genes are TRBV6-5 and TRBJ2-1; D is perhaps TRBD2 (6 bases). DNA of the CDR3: TGTGCCAGCAGTTGGCAACACCTAGCGAGTGAGCAGTTCTTC. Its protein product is CASSWQHLASEQFF.